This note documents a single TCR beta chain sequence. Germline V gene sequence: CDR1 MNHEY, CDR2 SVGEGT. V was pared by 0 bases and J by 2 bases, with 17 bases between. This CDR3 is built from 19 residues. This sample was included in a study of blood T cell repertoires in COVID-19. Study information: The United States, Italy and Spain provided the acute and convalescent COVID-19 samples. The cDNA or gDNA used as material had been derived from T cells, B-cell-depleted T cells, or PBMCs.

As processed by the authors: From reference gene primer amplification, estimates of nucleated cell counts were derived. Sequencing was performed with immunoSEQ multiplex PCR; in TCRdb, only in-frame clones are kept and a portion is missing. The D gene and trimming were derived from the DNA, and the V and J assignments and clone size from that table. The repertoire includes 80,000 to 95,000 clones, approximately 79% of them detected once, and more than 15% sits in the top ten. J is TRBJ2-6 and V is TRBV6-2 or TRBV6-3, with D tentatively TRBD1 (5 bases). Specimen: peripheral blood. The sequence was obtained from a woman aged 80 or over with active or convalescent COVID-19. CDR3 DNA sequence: TGTGCCAGCAGTTACTCCATGGCCAGGGTTGGCACTGGGGCCAACGTCCTGACTTTC. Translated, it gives CASSYSMARVGTGANVLTF.